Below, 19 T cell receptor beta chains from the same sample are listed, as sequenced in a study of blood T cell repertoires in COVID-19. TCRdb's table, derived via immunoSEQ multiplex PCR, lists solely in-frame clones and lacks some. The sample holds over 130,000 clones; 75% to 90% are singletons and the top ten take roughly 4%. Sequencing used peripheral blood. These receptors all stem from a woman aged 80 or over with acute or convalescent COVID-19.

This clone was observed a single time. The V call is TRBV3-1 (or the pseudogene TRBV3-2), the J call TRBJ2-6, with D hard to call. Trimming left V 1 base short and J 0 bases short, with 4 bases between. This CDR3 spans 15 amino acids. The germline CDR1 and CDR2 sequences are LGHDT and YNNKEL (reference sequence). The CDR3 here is CASSQVSSGANVLTF. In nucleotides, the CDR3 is TGTGCCAGCAGCCAAGTATCCTCTGGGGCCAACGTCCTGACTTTC.

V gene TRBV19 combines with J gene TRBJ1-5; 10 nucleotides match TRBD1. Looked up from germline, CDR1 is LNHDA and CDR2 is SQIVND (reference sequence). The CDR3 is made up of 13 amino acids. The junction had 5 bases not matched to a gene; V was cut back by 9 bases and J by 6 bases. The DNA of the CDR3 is TGTGCCAGCCGACAGGGGGCAGGTCAGCCCCAGCATTTT. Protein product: CASRQGAGQPQHF.

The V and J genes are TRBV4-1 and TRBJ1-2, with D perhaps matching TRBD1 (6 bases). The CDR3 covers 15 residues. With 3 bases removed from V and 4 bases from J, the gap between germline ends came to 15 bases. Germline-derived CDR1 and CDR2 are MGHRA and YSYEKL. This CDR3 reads CASSQPNTGFYGYTF. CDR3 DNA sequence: TGCGCCAGCAGCCAGCCGAACACAGGGTTCTATGGCTACACCTTC.

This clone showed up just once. Here the CDR3 reads CASNNRGGVETQYF. As DNA, the CDR3 is TGTGCCAGCAACAACAGGGGGGGAGTAGAGACCCAGTACTTC. The V and J genes are TRBV3-1 (or the pseudogene TRBV3-2) and TRBJ2-5, with TRBD1 as a possible D gene (8 bases). V was pared by 7 bases and J by 4 bases, with 16 bases between. Germline V CDR1 and CDR2: LGHDT, YNNKEL (reference sequence). CDR3 length: 14 amino acids.

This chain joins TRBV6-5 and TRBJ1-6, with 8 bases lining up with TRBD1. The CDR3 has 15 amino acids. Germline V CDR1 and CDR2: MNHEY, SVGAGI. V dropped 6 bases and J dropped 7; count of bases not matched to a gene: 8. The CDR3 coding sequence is TGTGCCAGCAGCGTTGGACAGGGCGTGAATTCACCCCTCCACTTT. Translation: CASSVGQGVNSPLHF.

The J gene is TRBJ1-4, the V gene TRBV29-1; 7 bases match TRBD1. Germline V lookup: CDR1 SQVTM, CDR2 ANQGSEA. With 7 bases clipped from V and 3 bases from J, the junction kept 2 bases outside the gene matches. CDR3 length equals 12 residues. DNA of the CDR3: TGCAGCGGGGGACAGCCTAATGAAAAACTGTTTTTT. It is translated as CSGGQPNEKLFF.

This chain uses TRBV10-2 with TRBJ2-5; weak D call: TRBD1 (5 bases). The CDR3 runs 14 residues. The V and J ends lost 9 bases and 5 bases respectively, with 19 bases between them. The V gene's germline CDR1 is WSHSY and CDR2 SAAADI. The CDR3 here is CASTPTGLGETQYF. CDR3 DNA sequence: TGCGCCAGTACTCCCACAGGATTAGGGGAGACCCAGTACTTC.

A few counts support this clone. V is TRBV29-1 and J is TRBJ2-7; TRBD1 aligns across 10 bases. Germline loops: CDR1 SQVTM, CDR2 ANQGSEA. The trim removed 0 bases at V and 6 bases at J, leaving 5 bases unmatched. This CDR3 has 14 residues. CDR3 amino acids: CSVEDDRGRSEQYF. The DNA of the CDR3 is TGCAGCGTTGAAGATGACAGGGGGCGAAGCGAGCAGTACTTC.

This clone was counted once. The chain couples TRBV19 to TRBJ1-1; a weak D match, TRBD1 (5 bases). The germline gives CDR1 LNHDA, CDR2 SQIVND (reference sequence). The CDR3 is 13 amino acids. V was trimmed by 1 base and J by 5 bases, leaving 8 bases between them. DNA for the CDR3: TGTGCCAGTAGTATAGGGGGGGGAACTGAAGCTTTCTTT. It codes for CASSIGGGTEAFF.

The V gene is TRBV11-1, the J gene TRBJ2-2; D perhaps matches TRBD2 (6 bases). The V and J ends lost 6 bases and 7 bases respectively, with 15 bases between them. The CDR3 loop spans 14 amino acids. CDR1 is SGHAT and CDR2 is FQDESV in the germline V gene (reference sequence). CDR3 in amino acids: CASSPEGMGGELFF. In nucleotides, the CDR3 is TGTGCCAGCAGTCCGGAGGGGATGGGCGGGGAGCTGTTTTTT.

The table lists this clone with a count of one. CDR3 DNA: TGTGCCAGTCGCCCGCCGGGACTAGCGGACAATGAGCAGTTCTTC. It translates to CASRPPGLADNEQFF. This chain joins TRBV7-2 and TRBJ2-1; 11 bases map to TRBD2. Germline CDR1 SGHTA, CDR2 FQGNSA. The CDR3 is 15 amino acids. The V and J ends lost 9 bases and 5 bases, in that order; junction bases with no gene match: 9.

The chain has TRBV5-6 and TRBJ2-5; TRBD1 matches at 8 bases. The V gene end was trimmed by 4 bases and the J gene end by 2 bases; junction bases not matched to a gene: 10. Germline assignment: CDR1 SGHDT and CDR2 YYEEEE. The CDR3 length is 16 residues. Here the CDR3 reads CASSVRGPRFQETQYF. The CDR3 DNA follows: TGTGCCAGCAGCGTCAGGGGGCCCCGCTTTCAAGAGACCCAGTACTTC. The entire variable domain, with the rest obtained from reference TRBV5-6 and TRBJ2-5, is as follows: DAGVTQSPTHLIKTRGQQVTLRCSPKSGHDTVSWYQQALGQGPQFIFQYYEEEERQRGNFPDRFSGHQFPNYSSELNVNALLLGDSALYLCASSVRGPRFQETQYFGPGTRLLVL.

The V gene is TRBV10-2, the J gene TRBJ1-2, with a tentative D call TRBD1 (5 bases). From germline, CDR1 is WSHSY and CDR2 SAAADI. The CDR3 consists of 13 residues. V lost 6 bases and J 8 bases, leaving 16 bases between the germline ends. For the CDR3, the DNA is TGCGCCAGCAGACCGGGACTCTCAGGGGGCTACACCTTC. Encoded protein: CASRPGLSGGYTF.

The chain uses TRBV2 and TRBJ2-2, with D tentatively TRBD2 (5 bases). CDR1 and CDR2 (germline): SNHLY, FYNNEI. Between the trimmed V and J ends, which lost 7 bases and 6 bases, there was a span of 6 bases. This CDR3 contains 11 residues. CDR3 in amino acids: CASMRAGELFF. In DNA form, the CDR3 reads TGTGCCAGCATGAGGGCCGGGGAGCTGTTTTTT.

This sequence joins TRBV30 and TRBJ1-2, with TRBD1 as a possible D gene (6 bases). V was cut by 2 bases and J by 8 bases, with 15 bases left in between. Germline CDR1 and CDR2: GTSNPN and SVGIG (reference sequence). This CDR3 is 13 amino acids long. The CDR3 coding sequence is TGTGCCTGGAGTAGGGACAATCAGCGCGGCTACACCTTC. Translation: CAWSRDNQRGYTF.

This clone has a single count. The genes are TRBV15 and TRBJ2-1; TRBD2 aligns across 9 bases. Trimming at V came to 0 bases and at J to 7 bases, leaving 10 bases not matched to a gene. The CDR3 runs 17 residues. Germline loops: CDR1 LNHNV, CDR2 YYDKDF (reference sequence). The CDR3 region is CATSRDLGPAGGNEQFF. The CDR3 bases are TGTGCCACCAGCAGAGATCTGGGCCCCGCGGGAGGGAATGAGCAGTTCTTC.

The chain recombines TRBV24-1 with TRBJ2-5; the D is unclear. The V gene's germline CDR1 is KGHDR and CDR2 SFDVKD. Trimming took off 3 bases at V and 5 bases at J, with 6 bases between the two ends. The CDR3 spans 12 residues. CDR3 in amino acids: CATSDHGETQYF. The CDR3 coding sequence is TGTGCCACCAGTGATCACGGGGAGACCCAGTACTTC.

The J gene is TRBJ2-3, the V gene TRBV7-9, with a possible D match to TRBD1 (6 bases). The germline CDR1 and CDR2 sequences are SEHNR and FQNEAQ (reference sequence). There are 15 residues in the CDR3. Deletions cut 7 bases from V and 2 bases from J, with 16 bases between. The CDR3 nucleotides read TGTGCCAGCACCAAAGGGGGAGAACCCACAGATACGCAGTATTTT. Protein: CASTKGGEPTDTQYF.

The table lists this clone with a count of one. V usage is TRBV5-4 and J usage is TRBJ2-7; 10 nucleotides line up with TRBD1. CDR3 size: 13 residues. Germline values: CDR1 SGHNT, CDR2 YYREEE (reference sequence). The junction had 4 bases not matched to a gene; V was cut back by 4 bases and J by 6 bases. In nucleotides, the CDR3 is TGTGCCAGCAGCCCCGGGACAGGGGTCGAGCAGTACTTC. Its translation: CASSPGTGVEQYF.